This T cell receptor (beta chain) was recorded in a study of cytomegalovirus exposure and HLA in healthy donors. V gave up 2 bases and J gave up 2 bases, with 5 bases separating them. The V gene's germline CDR1 is SGHTA and CDR2 FQGTGA. The length of the CDR3 is 13 residues. The protocol was immunoSEQ multiplex PCR, while the TCRdb copy is restricted to in-frame clones and leaves out a portion. The table lists about 200,000 clones, over 75% of them singletons. Study-level results: Researchers counted around 150 TCR beta chains as cytomegalovirus-associated.

With regard to this clone: The antigen remains undetermined.

The sequenced sample consisted of PBMCs. This chain joins TRBV7-3 and TRBJ2-3, with no clear D. This clonotype originated in a woman aged 18-29 years in good health and CMV-seropositive. The CDR3 region is CASSLPSTDTQYF. CDR3 nucleotide sequence: TGTGCCAGCAGCTTACCCTCCACAGATACGCAGTATTTT. Drawing the rest from reference TRBV7-3 and TRBJ2-3, the complete variable domain is GAGVSQTPSNKVTEKGKYVELRCDPISGHTALYWYRQSLGQGPEFLIYFQGTGAADDSGLPNDRFFAVRPEGSVSTLKIQRTERGDSAVYLCASSLPSTDTQYFGPGTRLTVL.